This TCR beta chain appears in the sequencing data of a study of T cell responses to AZD1222 COVID-19 vaccine (dated by TCRdb to the early 2020s). About the full investigation: Because spike-specific TCR depth and breadth did not differ between the two schedules, AZD1222 recipients who got a second dose at roughly 4 weeks were pooled with those who got a second dose at roughly 12 weeks. TCR sequencing was performed for roughly 250 trial participants, of whom roughly 200 were given two doses of AZD1222 and some 25 were given two doses of MenACWY control vaccine. Trial participants were enrolled by age into 18-55, 56-69 and 70-plus year subgroups, with 148, 28 and 57 TCR-sequenced participants respectively.

The CDR3 regions of human TCRbeta chains were analyzed by immunosequencing. The authors' pipeline ran thus. Repertoire TCRs were matched against a reference library of SARS-CoV-2-specific TCRs generated with the MIRA antigen-specificity platform. Breadth meant the fraction of unique TCRs that were SARS-CoV-2-associated, whereas depth meant the fraction of total T cells that were SARS-CoV-2-associated. Using the MIRA data, each spike-specific TCR was mapped to the spike region that the TCR reacts to and placed in a CD4 or CD8 class. Log10-transformed breadth and depth values were compared by one-way ANOVA with Sidak's multiple comparisons tests. The table comes from immuneACCESS by way of TCRdb, which keeps in-frame sequences with V and J called. Part of the clones is missing from these tables; in studies checked, under half for an unresolved V gene and the rest for unknown reasons. Clone size and V and J calls were adopted from that table, with D and trimming inferred from the DNA. This sample is represented by 200,000 to 300,000 clones; 93% of them were singletons. The biggest ten clones account for 0.5% to 0.65% of the sample.

Including cysteine and phenylalanine, the CDR3 has 16 amino acids. CDR3 DNA is the only sequence kept; it has 48 bases, read in frame from the first base. V lost 3 bases and J lost 0 bases; the stretch between them is 11 bases long. Looking up the germline V gene yields CDR1 MNHNS and CDR2 SASEGT. This sample's time point label indicates: baseline before first vaccination. Samples from vaccinated people were obtained from the UK trials COV001 and COV002, which included a single-blind randomized controlled phase 2/3 trial of AZD1222 (ChAdOx1 nCoV-19) in healthy adults. For TCRbeta chain sequencing, PBMC samples from trial participants were taken at day 0 and at day 28 after the second dose. What the authors observed across the whole study: Epitopes outside the regions mutated in the B.1.351 and B.1.1.7 variants were reportedly recognized by nearly half of the unique spike-specific TCRs. The 56-69-year group was small, and its depth increase did not reach significance, likely because of low power. No day 14 peak-response samples were available, so repertoires were characterized only after the peak T cell response. The whole spike protein was spanned by vaccine-associated CD4 TCRs, and dominant responses were seen in regions 160-218 and 743-854. Only six AZD1222 recipients were SARS-CoV-2 seropositive at baseline, limiting conclusions about previously exposed vaccinees. A significant rise in spike-specific TCR breadth and depth was observed after two AZD1222 doses relative to day 0 and relative to MenACWY recipients. Participants were mostly white British, with more females than males. The authors suggested clonal diversity may have been underestimated.

Concerning this clone: The antigen this receptor binds is unknown. It has no much larger one-base neighbor in the sample; base qualities were not kept.

Sequenced material: peripheral blood, taken on day 0 of AZD1222 vaccination. Rearrangement joined TRBV6-1 to TRBJ1-4, with no reliable assignment of the D segment. The receptor was derived from an adult in good health. The CDR3 reads CASSEAVRPTNEKLFF. The sequenced DNA is TGTGCCAGCAGTGAGGCAGTCCGACCAACTAATGAAAAACTGTTTTTT.